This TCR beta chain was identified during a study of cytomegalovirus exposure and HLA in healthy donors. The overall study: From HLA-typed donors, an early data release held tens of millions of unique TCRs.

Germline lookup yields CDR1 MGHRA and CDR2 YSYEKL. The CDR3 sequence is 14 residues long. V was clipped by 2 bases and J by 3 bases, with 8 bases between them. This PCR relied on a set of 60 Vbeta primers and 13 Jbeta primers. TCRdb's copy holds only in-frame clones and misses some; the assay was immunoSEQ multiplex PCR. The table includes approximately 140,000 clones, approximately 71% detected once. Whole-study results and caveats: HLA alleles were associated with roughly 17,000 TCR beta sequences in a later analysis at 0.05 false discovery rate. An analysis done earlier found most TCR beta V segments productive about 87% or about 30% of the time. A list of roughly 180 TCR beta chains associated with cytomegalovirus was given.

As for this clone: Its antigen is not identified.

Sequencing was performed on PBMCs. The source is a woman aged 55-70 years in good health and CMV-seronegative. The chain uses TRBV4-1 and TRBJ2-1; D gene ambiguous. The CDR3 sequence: CASSQSESYNEQFF. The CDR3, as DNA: TGCGCCAGCAGCCAATCTGAGAGCTACAATGAGCAGTTCTTC.